This passage covers 4 T cell receptor beta chains from one sample sequenced in a study of regulatory T cells in long-lasting Graves disease. Libraries of TCR beta came from iRepertoire HTBI primers plus Arm-PCR of CDR3 regions. TCRdb analysed the multiplex PCR reads with MiXCR anew, one entry per CDR3 protein. The sample lists 580,000 or so distinct CDR3 sequences; approximately 16% were seen once. Time point in this sample: newly diagnosed GD, antithyroid drugs for less than 3 months. Preparation of the TCR library used RNA extracted from PBMCs. The same data also went into a second study, on T cells in Graves' hyperthyroidism and ophthalmopathy.

The source material was peripheral blood mononuclear cells (PBMCs), sampled at new diagnosis, from a patient treated with antithyroid drugs. The receptors derive from a man younger than 30 with Graves disease.

On this clonotype itself: This may stem from a read error, because a much larger clone lies one nucleotide away. The chain has TRBV27 and TRBJ2-1; TRBD1 matches 11 bases. Germline-derived CDR1 and CDR2 are MNHEY and SMNVEV (reference sequence). The J segment lost 12 bases and the V segment lost 4 bases, leaving 2 bases of the junction unmatched. This CDR3 has 12 residues. The CDR3 coding sequence is TGTGCCAGCAGTTGGACAGGGGGCGGGCAGTTCTTC. As protein: CASSWTGGGQFF.

The rearrangement joins TRBV30 to TRBJ2-7, with TRBD1 matching over 10 bases. The CDR3 extends over 13 amino acids. The germline gives CDR1 GTSNPN, CDR2 SVGIG (reference sequence). V lost 5 bases to trimming and J lost 3 bases; unmatched junction nucleotides: 4. The CDR3 region has the DNA TGTGCCTGGGAAGGGACAGGGGTCTACGAGCAGTACTTC. It translates to CAWEGTGVYEQYF.

This chain joins TRBV2 and TRBJ2-5; the D gene is possibly TRBD2 (7 bases). The CDR3 sequence is 17 residues long. V was shortened by 6 bases and J by 4 bases, with 24 bases between the two germline ends. CDR1 is SNHLY, CDR2 FYNNEI, per germline. The CDR3 loop reads CASSDHLGGVAPETQYF. The DNA for the CDR3 is TGTGCCAGCAGCGACCACCTAGGGGGGGTCGCCCCAGAGACCCAGTACTTC. The full variable domain, with the rest looked up from reference TRBV2 and TRBJ2-5, is EPEVTQTPSHQVTQMGQEVILRCVPISNHLYFYWYRQILGQKVEFLVSFYNNEISEKSEIFDDQFSVERPDGSNFTLKIRSTKLEDSAMYFCASSDHLGGVAPETQYFGPGTRLLVL.

This clonotype has ten or more counts. The chain uses TRBV2 and TRBJ1-5, with D hard to call. This CDR3 comprises 14 residues. The germline CDR1 and CDR2 sequences are SNHLY and FYNNEI. The ends were cut back, 3 bases at V and 0 bases at J, with 6 bases in the middle. This CDR3 is CASSDGYSNQPQHF. CDR3 coding DNA: TGTGCCAGCAGTGACGGTTATAGCAATCAGCCCCAGCATTTT.